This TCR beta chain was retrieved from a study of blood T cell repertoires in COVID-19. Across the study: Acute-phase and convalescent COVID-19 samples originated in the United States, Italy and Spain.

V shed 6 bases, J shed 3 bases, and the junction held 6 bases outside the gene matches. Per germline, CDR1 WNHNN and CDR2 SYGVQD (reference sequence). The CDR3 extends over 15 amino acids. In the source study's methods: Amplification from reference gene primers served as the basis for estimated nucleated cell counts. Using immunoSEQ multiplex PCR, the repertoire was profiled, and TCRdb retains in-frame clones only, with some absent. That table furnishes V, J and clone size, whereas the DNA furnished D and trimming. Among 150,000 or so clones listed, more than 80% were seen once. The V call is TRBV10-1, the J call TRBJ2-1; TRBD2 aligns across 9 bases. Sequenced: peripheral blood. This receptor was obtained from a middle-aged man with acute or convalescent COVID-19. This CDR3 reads CASSPTSGRYNEQFF. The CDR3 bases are TGCGCCAGCAGCCCGACTAGCGGTCGCTACAATGAGCAGTTCTTC.